These 12 T cell receptor beta chains share one sample of origin, sequenced in a study of cytomegalovirus exposure and HLA in healthy donors (dated 2017 in TCRdb). The library was built by means of the immunoSEQ multiplex PCR assay. For the multiplex PCR, a mixture combining 60 forward primers for TCR Vbeta segments and 13 reverse primers for TCR Jbeta segments was used. Here the immuneACCESS table is served through TCRdb, limited to in-frame sequences with V and J called. Missing clones are a known gap in these copies; in checked studies unresolved V genes cover under half, and the rest lacks a known reason. This sample comprises over 150,000 clones, about four fifths of them detected only once. About 3% of the sample lies in the top ten. Sequenced material: PBMCs. The receptors shown here come from a male donor in good health and CMV-seronegative.

The CDR3 here is CASSFGQGRNSPLHF. CDR3 coding DNA: TGTGCCAGCAGCTTTGGACAGGGTCGTAATTCACCCCTCCACTTT. The chain employs TRBV5-6 and TRBJ1-6, with 8 bases identical to TRBD1. The J segment lost 6 bases and the V segment lost 2 bases, leaving 4 bases of the junction unmatched. The length of the CDR3 is 15 residues. Germline values: CDR1 SGHDT, CDR2 YYEEEE.

This chain uses TRBV7-2 with TRBJ2-5; possible D gene TRBD2, 6 bases. CDR1 is SGHTA, CDR2 FQGNSA, per germline. V was trimmed by 3 bases and J by 4 bases, leaving 12 bases between them. This CDR3 has 14 residues. The CDR3 sequence is CASSLGLAAETQYF. In DNA form, the CDR3 reads TGTGCCAGCAGCTTGGGACTGGCGGCAGAGACCCAGTACTTC.

The chain is built from TRBV9 and TRBJ2-1; 16 nucleotides line up with TRBD2. CDR3 length equals 14 residues. The V and J ends lost 4 bases and 15 bases, in that order; junction bases with no gene match: 7. Looked up from germline, CDR1 is SGDLS and CDR2 is YYNGEE. The CDR3: CASSPGTSGRVRFF. The CDR3 nucleotides read TGTGCCAGCAGCCCAGGGACTAGCGGGAGGGTAAGGTTCTTC.

The gene calls are TRBV6-5 and TRBJ2-3, with 10 bases identical to TRBD2. V dropped 8 bases and J dropped 5; count of bases not matched to a gene: 10. The V gene's germline CDR1 is MNHEY and CDR2 SVGAGI. This CDR3 spans 15 amino acids. CDR3 residues: CASSLSGRARDTQYF. In DNA, the CDR3 is TGTGCCAGCTCTCTGAGCGGGAGGGCCAGAGATACGCAGTATTTT.

This clone has only a few counts. This chain joins TRBV6-1 and TRBJ1-4, with 7 bases identical to TRBD1. J lost 0 bases, V lost 2 bases, and 9 bases had no gene match. The germline V gene has CDR1 MNHNS and CDR2 SASEGT. There are 18 residues in the CDR3. The CDR3 region is CASSERGQTTATNEKLFF. As DNA, the CDR3 is TGTGCCAGCAGTGAACGGGGACAGACCACAGCAACTAATGAAAAACTGTTTTTT.

CDR3 protein: CSAEQGNYGYTF. The CDR3 coding sequence is TGCAGCGCCGAACAGGGAAACTATGGCTACACCTTC. The chain recombines TRBV29-1 with TRBJ1-2; possible D gene TRBD1, 6 bases. CDR3 length: 12 residues. The V end lost 7 bases, the J end lost 2 bases, and 11 bases lay between the germline ends. CDR1 and CDR2 from the germline V gene are SQVTM and ANQGSEA.

This rearrangement joins TRBV7-9 to TRBJ1-1; a weak D match, TRBD1 (5 bases). There are 17 residues in the CDR3. The germline V and J ends were trimmed by 4 bases and 0 bases, with 18 bases remaining between them. Germline lookup yields CDR1 SEHNR and CDR2 FQNEAQ (reference sequence). The CDR3 here is CASSSGGADPMNTEAFF. The CDR3, as DNA: TGTGCCAGCAGCTCCGGAGGGGCCGATCCTATGAACACTGAAGCTTTCTTT.

V usage is TRBV28 and J usage is TRBJ2-7; D is possibly TRBD2 (5 bases). The CDR3 runs to 15 residues. V gave up 4 bases and J gave up 1 base, with 14 bases separating them. Germline V lookup: CDR1 MDHEN, CDR2 SYDVKM. CDR3 in DNA: TGTGCCAGCAGTTCGATGGGAGAGACTTCCTACGAGCAGTACTTC. It encodes CASSSMGETSYEQYF. Full variable domain (remainder filled in from reference TRBV28 and TRBJ2-7): DVKVTQSSRYLVKRTGEKVFLECVQDMDHENMFWYRQDPGLGLRLIYFSYDVKMKEKGDIPEGYSVSREKKERFSLILESASTNQTSMYLCASSSMGETSYEQYFGPGTRLTVT.

The J gene is TRBJ1-1, the V gene TRBV6-5; D is unresolved. The CDR3 extends over 13 amino acids. Germline CDR1 MNHEY, CDR2 SVGAGI. V dropped 3 bases and J dropped 3 bases, with 8 bases sitting between them. Written as DNA, the CDR3 is TGTGCCAGCAGTTATGGGAGCGACACTGAAGCTTTCTTT. Its protein product is CASSYGSDTEAFF.

This clone was recorded a few times. The chain combines TRBV30 with TRBJ1-5, with a tentative D call TRBD1 (6 bases). Germline V CDR1 and CDR2: GTSNPN, SVGIG (reference sequence). With 2 bases removed from V and 7 bases from J, the gap between germline ends came to 15 bases. This CDR3 region has 14 residues. The CDR3 reads CAWSLTLGGQPQHF. The CDR3 DNA follows: TGTGCCTGGAGTTTGACATTAGGGGGACAGCCCCAGCATTTT.

The chain links TRBV7-9 to TRBJ2-7; TRBD2 matches at 7 bases. Germline V gene sequence: CDR1 SEHNR, CDR2 FQNEAQ (reference sequence). The CDR3 consists of 14 residues. Trimming removed 6 bases from V and 2 bases from J; junction bases left unmatched: 7. The CDR3 is CASSRSGTAYEQYF. Here the CDR3 DNA reads TGTGCCAGCAGTCGCAGCGGGACGGCCTACGAGCAGTACTTC.

The V gene is TRBV7-9, the J gene TRBJ2-2, with no clear D. This CDR3 is 10 amino acids long. Germline-derived CDR1 and CDR2 are SEHNR and FQNEAQ (reference sequence). Trimming shortened V by 5 bases and J by 8 bases, and 3 bases separated the two germline ends. CDR3 sequence: CASSPGELFF. DNA of the CDR3: TGTGCCAGCAGCCCGGGGGAGCTGTTTTTT.